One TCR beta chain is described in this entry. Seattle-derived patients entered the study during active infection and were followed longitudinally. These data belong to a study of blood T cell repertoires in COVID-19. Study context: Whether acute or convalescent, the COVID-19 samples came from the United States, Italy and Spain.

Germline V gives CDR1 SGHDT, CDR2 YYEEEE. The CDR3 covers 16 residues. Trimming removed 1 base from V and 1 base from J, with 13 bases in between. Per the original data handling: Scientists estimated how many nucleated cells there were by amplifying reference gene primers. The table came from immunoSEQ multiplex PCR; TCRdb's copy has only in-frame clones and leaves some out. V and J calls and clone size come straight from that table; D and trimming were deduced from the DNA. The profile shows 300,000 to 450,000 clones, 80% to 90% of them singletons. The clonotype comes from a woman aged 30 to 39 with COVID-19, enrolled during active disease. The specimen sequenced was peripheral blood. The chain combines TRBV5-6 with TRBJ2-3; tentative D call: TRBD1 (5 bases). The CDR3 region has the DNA TGTGCCAGCAGCTTGAAAGGGGTTCCAGGCACAGATACGCAGTATTTT. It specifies CASSLKGVPGTDTQYF.